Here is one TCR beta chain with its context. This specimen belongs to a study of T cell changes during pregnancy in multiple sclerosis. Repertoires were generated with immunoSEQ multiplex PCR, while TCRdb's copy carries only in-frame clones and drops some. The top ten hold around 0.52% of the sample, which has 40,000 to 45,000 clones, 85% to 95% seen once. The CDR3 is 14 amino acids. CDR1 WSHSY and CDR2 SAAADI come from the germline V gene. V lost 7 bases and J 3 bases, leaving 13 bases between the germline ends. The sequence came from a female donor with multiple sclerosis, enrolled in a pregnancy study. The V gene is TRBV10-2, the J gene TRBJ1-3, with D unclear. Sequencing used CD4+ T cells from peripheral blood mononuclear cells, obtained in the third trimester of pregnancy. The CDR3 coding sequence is TGCGCCAGCACCCGAGGGCAAGATGGAAACACCATATATTTT. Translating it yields CASTRGQDGNTIYF.